This TCR beta chain was obtained from a study of OX40 agonist ivuxolimab in advanced cancers. The CDR3 loop spans 15 amino acids. Germline CDR1 and CDR2: LNHDA and SQIVND (reference sequence). V was pared by 7 bases and J by 1 base, with 16 bases between. Measured with immunoSEQ multiplex PCR; TCRdb has only the in-frame clones, and not every one. The table shows tens of thousands of clones, with 85% to 90% occurring only once. The origin of this receptor is an adult with an advanced solid tumor such as melanoma, head and neck, liver or kidney cancer. The chain joins TRBV19 to TRBJ1-2, with a weak D call TRBD1 (5 bases). This specimen consisted of CD4+ or CD8+ T cells sorted from blood, obtained in a trial of the OX40 agonist ivuxolimab. DNA of the CDR3: TGTGCCAGTACTGCGGGACTCCTTGGTAACTATGGCTACACCTTC. As protein: CASTAGLLGNYGYTF.